This passage covers 30 T cell receptor beta chains from one sample sequenced in a study of siplizumab effects on memory and regulatory T cells. Data came from immunoSEQ multiplex PCR; TCRdb stores just in-frame clones and leaves some out. Of 75,000 to 95,000 clones in the sample, just under 90% are singletons; the top ten hold 15%. The material sequenced was CD4+ T cells sorted from blood. The receptor source for this set is a human donor in good health.

The V call is TRBV27, the J call TRBJ2-1, with D perhaps assigned TRBD1 or TRBD2 (5 bases each). Germline CDR1 MNHEY, CDR2 SMNVEV (reference sequence). There are 11 residues in the CDR3. With 5 bases removed from V and 16 bases from J, the gap between germline ends came to 15 bases. Here the CDR3 reads CASSHGTWTFF. CDR3 coding DNA: TGTGCCAGCAGTCACGGGACCTGGACCTTCTTC.

The gene calls are TRBV10-2 and TRBJ2-2, with D perhaps matching TRBD1 or TRBD2 (5 bases each). Trimming pared 8 bases from V and 1 base from J, leaving 17 bases between. Germline V gene sequence: CDR1 WSHSY, CDR2 SAAADI. The CDR3 covers 16 residues. For the CDR3, the DNA is TGCGCCAGCGTTCGGGGCTGGTCGGGGAACACCGGGGAGCTGTTTTTT. This translates into CASVRGWSGNTGELFF.

The table lists this clone with a count of one. The gene calls are TRBV9 and TRBJ2-2, with D unclear. V gave up 4 bases and J gave up 4 bases, with 11 bases separating them. Germline V gene lookup returns CDR1 SGDLS and CDR2 YYNGEE. The CDR3 runs to 14 residues. The CDR3 DNA is TGTGCCAGCAGCTTGGTTGGTGTCACCGGGGAGCTGTTTTTT. It specifies CASSLVGVTGELFF.

The V and J genes are TRBV6-1 and TRBJ2-7; perhaps TRBD2 as D (6 bases). The CDR3 has 15 residues. V lost 1 base and J 4 bases, leaving 14 bases between the germline ends. Germline V gene lookup returns CDR1 MNHNS and CDR2 SASEGT. CDR3 in DNA: TGTGCCAGCAGTGAAGGGAGAACTAGCAGGTACGAGCAGTACTTC. Amino acid sequence: CASSEGRTSRYEQYF.

The chain is built from TRBV7-8 and TRBJ2-7; 9 bases are shared with TRBD1. The CDR3 has 15 amino acids. The germline CDR1 and CDR2 sequences are SGHVS and FQNEAQ. V shed 5 bases, J shed 2 bases, and the junction held 7 bases outside the gene matches. Here the CDR3 DNA reads TGTGCCAGCAGCCCACTCCGGACAGGGGCCTACGAGCAGTACTTC. Protein sequence: CASSPLRTGAYEQYF.

The genes are TRBV5-1 and TRBJ1-5, with D uncertain. CDR1 and CDR2 from the germline V gene are SGHRS and YFSETQ. The CDR3 length is 13 residues. V dropped 4 bases and J dropped 1 base, with 6 bases sitting between them. Here the CDR3 reads CASSGSSNQPQHF. CDR3 nucleotide sequence: TGCGCCAGCAGCGGAAGCAGCAATCAGCCCCAGCATTTT.

CDR3 coding DNA: TGTGCCAGCAGCTTGCTGGCAGATACGCAGTATTTT. Encoded protein: CASSLLADTQYF. This chain connects TRBV5-4 to TRBJ2-3, with unresolved D. The CDR3 is 12 residues long. V shed 1 base and J shed 4 bases, with 4 bases lying between them. Germline assignment: CDR1 SGHNT and CDR2 YYREEE (reference sequence).

CDR3 coding DNA: TGTGCCAGCAGTGTAGGACGGTCCTCTGGGGCCAACGTCCTGACTTTC. It encodes CASSVGRSSGANVLTF. The chain has TRBV6-1 and TRBJ2-6; the D is unclear. The CDR3 runs to 16 residues. Germline CDR1 and CDR2: MNHNS and SASEGT. Trimming took 4 bases from V and 0 from J, leaving 10 bases between them.

This clone was recorded only once. V and J are TRBV19 and TRBJ2-2, with 8 positions matching TRBD2. After removal of 6 bases from V and 1 base from J, the junction contained 4 bases not matched to a gene. CDR1 is LNHDA, CDR2 SQIVND, per germline (reference sequence). This CDR3 spans 15 amino acids. Here the CDR3 DNA reads TGTGCCAGTAGACCGACTAGCGAGAACACCGGGGAGCTGTTTTTT. As protein: CASRPTSENTGELFF.

The chain uses TRBV28 and TRBJ2-5; D remains ambiguous. Per germline, CDR1 MDHEN and CDR2 SYDVKM. Trimming pared 6 bases from V and 5 bases from J, leaving 10 bases between. There are 12 residues in the CDR3. CDR3 amino acids: CASSQRRETQYF. In DNA, the CDR3 is TGTGCCAGCAGCCAGAGGCGCGAGACCCAGTACTTC.

The CDR3 spells CASSRTRQGRNTEAFF. For the CDR3, the DNA is TGTGCCAGCTCACGGACCCGACAGGGGCGCAACACTGAAGCTTTCTTT. V is TRBV18 and J is TRBJ1-1, with 8 bases matching TRBD1. From germline, CDR1 is KGHSH and CDR2 LQKENI. V trimming: 4 bases; J trimming: 2 bases; junction bases outside the gene matches: 9. The CDR3 has 16 residues.

This sequence joins TRBV19 and TRBJ2-1; 7 nucleotides align to TRBD2. The CDR3 length is 11 residues. Germline CDR1 is LNHDA and CDR2 is SQIVND (reference sequence). The CDR3 region is CASGYNNEQFF. CDR3 sequence (DNA): TGTGCTAGCGGGTATAACAATGAGCAGTTCTTC.

The rearrangement links TRBV20-1 to TRBJ1-2; 10 bases align to TRBD1. Trimming took 5 bases from V and 10 from J; bases not matched to a gene: 4. Germline loops: CDR1 DFQATT, CDR2 SNEGSKA (reference sequence). This CDR3 comprises 11 residues. For the CDR3, the DNA is TGCAGTGCTGGGACAGGGGCAGACTACACCTTC. It is translated as CSAGTGADYTF.

The gene calls are TRBV27 and TRBJ1-2, with 7 bases that match TRBD1. After removal of 5 bases from V and 4 bases from J, the junction contained 10 bases not matched to a gene. The germline gives CDR1 MNHEY, CDR2 SMNVEV (reference sequence). The CDR3 loop spans 15 amino acids. CDR3 coding DNA: TGTGCCAGCAGTCGTCGGACAGGATCCGCCTATGGCTACACCTTC. Protein sequence: CASSRRTGSAYGYTF.

The chain recombines TRBV6-1 with TRBJ1-5; a possible D gene is TRBD1 (5 bases). Germline CDR1 reads MNHNS; CDR2 reads SASEGT. Trimming shortened V by 4 bases and J by 5 bases, and 18 bases separated the two germline ends. The CDR3 extends over 16 amino acids. Here the CDR3 DNA reads TGTGCCAGCAGTGTTGGGACTCCCCGTGCGGATCAGCCCCAGCATTTT. The encoded protein is CASSVGTPRADQPQHF.

CDR3 loop: CASSLAGQGREQYF. In nucleotides, the CDR3 is TGCGCCAGCAGCTTGGCGGGACAGGGTCGGGAGCAGTACTTC. The chain couples TRBV5-1 to TRBJ2-7; 9 nucleotides align to TRBD1. The CDR3 has 14 residues. Germline lookup yields CDR1 SGHRS and CDR2 YFSETQ. Trimming cost V 0 bases and J 7 bases; bases outside gene matches: 5.

The sample holds one count of this clone. The J gene is TRBJ2-7, the V gene TRBV7-2; 7 nucleotides align to TRBD2. V shed 1 base and J 2 bases; nucleotides not matched to a gene: 5. Germline loops: CDR1 SGHTA, CDR2 FQGNSA. CDR3 length equals 15 residues. The CDR3 protein is CASSLGGGRAYEQYF. In DNA form, the CDR3 reads TGTGCCAGCAGCTTAGGGGGGGGGAGGGCCTACGAGCAGTACTTC. Using reference TRBV7-2 and TRBJ2-7 for the parts outside the CDR3, the full variable domain is GAGVSQSPSNKVTEKGKDVELRCDPISGHTALYWYRQSLGQGLEFLIYFQGNSAPDKSGLPSDRFSAERTGGSVSTLTIQRTQQEDSAVYLCASSLGGGRAYEQYFGPGTRLTVT.

The chain uses TRBV6-1 and TRBJ1-5; 7 bases line up with TRBD1. V trimming: 1 base; J trimming: 6 bases; junction bases outside the gene matches: 12. The CDR3 is made up of 17 amino acids. Germline CDR1 and CDR2: MNHNS and SASEGT. The CDR3 sequence: CASSEGGGAGDSQPQHF. CDR3 in DNA: TGTGCCAGCAGTGAAGGGGGCGGGGCCGGGGACAGTCAGCCCCAGCATTTT.

This chain links TRBV19 with TRBJ2-4; D not certain. This CDR3 has 15 residues. V shed 3 bases and J shed 9 bases, with 18 bases lying between them. Germline V gene data show CDR1 as LNHDA and CDR2 as SQIVND (reference sequence). The CDR3: CASSIRTSRGSIQYF. The CDR3 DNA reads as TGTGCCAGTAGTATTAGAACAAGCCGCGGAAGCATTCAGTACTTC. Looking up the rest from reference TRBV19 and TRBJ2-4 gives the full variable domain: DGGITQSPKYLFRKEGQNVTLSCEQNLNHDAMYWYRQDPGQGLRLIYYSQIVNDFQKGDIAEGYSVSREKKESFPLTVTSAQKNPTAFYLCASSIRTSRGSIQYFGAGTRLSVL.

The rearrangement links TRBV5-1 to TRBJ1-5; no definite D call. CDR1 SGHRS and CDR2 YFSETQ come from the germline V gene. The CDR3 has 15 amino acids. Trimming took 7 bases from V and 3 from J, leaving 17 bases between them. The DNA of the CDR3 is TGCGCCAGCGCGATAGGAGGTTTTGACAATCAGCCCCAGCATTTT. Its protein is CASAIGGFDNQPQHF. Full variable domain (remainder filled in from reference TRBV5-1 and TRBJ1-5): KAGVTQTPRYLIKTRGQQVTLSCSPISGHRSVSWYQQTPGQGLQFLFEYFSETQRNKGNFPGRFSGRQFSNSRSEMNVSTLELGDSALYLCASAIGGFDNQPQHFGDGTRLSIL.

The V gene is TRBV29-1, the J gene TRBJ1-2; weak D call: TRBD1 (6 bases). V lost 6 bases, J lost 8 bases, and 16 bases lay in between. CDR3 length: 12 amino acids. CDR1 and CDR2 from the germline V gene are SQVTM and ANQGSEA. The CDR3 region has the DNA TGCAGCGTCCATCCACCCCAGGGGGGCTACACCTTC. It encodes CSVHPPQGGYTF.

The chain links TRBV27 to TRBJ1-1, with D possibly matching TRBD1 (5 bases). Between the trimmed V and J ends, which lost 4 bases and 1 base, there was a span of 13 bases. The germline V gene encodes CDR1 MNHEY and CDR2 SMNVEV (reference sequence). CDR3 size: 15 residues. This chain's CDR3 is CASSSATAKNTEAFF. In nucleotides, the CDR3 is TGTGCCAGCAGTTCCGCGACAGCGAAGAACACTGAAGCTTTCTTT.

The gene calls are TRBV5-1 and TRBJ2-7; 9 bases fit TRBD1. This CDR3 contains 16 residues. J was trimmed by 3 bases and V by 4 bases; bases with no gene match: 11. Looked up from germline, CDR1 is SGHRS and CDR2 is YFSETQ. CDR3 in amino acids: CASSGGTGTSYYEQYF. CDR3 nucleotides: TGCGCCAGCAGCGGTGGGACAGGGACCTCCTACTACGAGCAGTACTTC.

The rearrangement joins TRBV10-1 to TRBJ2-2; the D is unclear. The CDR3 sequence is 13 residues long. Per the germline V gene, CDR1 is WNHNN and CDR2 is SYGVQD (reference sequence). V was pared by 4 bases and J by 8 bases, with 11 bases between. The CDR3 reads CASSGSGRGELFF. CDR3 DNA: TGCGCCAGCAGTGGTTCTGGCAGGGGGGAGCTGTTTTTT.

The rearrangement links TRBV11-2 to TRBJ1-1; TRBD1 is a possible D gene (5 bases). CDR3 length equals 14 residues. Trimming took off 3 bases at V and 3 bases at J, with 11 bases between the two ends. The germline V gene encodes CDR1 SGHAT and CDR2 FQNNGV. The CDR3 coding sequence is TGTGCCAGCAGCTTCCTGGGGGTCGACACTGAAGCTTTCTTT. This sequence encodes CASSFLGVDTEAFF. Full variable domain (remainder filled in from reference TRBV11-2 and TRBJ1-1): EAGVAQSPRYKIIEKRQSVAFWCNPISGHATLYWYQQILGQGPKLLIQFQNNGVVDDSQLPKDRFSAERLKGVDSTLKIQPAKLEDSAVYLCASSFLGVDTEAFFGQGTRLTVV.

This chain joins TRBV5-6 and TRBJ2-7; no definite D call. From germline, CDR1 is SGHDT and CDR2 YYEEEE. The CDR3 has 12 amino acids. V was clipped by 0 bases and J by 4 bases, with 5 bases between them. CDR3 bases: TGTGCCAGCAGCTTGGCCGCTTACGAGCAGTACTTC. Translated: CASSLAAYEQYF.

The J gene is TRBJ1-3, the V gene TRBV29-1; tentative D call: TRBD1 (5 bases). Germline loops: CDR1 SQVTM, CDR2 ANQGSEA. Trimming took 4 bases from V and 0 from J, leaving 10 bases between them. The CDR3 loop spans 14 amino acids. The CDR3 region is CSVGGGSSGNTIYF. Written as DNA, the CDR3 is TGCAGCGTTGGGGGCGGGAGCTCTGGAAACACCATATATTTT.

J is TRBJ2-5 and V is TRBV6-5; D gene unclear. This CDR3 has 14 residues. The germline CDR1 and CDR2 sequences are MNHEY and SVGAGI. Trimming pared 8 bases from V and 5 bases from J, leaving 18 bases between. The CDR3 nucleotides read TGTGCCAGCTGGTTAGCCGGAGAGGAGGAGACCCAGTACTTC. This encodes CASWLAGEEETQYF.

This clone was recorded only once. This chain joins TRBV19 and TRBJ2-2; D perhaps matches TRBD2 (5 bases). V was trimmed by 8 bases and J by 3 bases, leaving 10 bases between them. Per the germline V gene, CDR1 is LNHDA and CDR2 is SQIVND (reference sequence). The CDR3 has 13 amino acids. CDR3 protein: CASRRTDTGELFF. The CDR3 DNA follows: TGTGCCAGTCGGAGGACCGACACCGGGGAGCTGTTTTTT. Variable domain in full (rest from reference TRBV19 and TRBJ2-2): DGGITQSPKYLFRKEGQNVTLSCEQNLNHDAMYWYRQDPGQGLRLIYYSQIVNDFQKGDIAEGYSVSREKKESFPLTVTSAQKNPTAFYLCASRRTDTGELFFGEGSRLTVL.

J is TRBJ1-2 and V is TRBV6-5; tentative D call: TRBD1 (5 bases). V was pared by 3 bases and J by 4 bases, with 15 bases between. Germline V gene sequence: CDR1 MNHEY, CDR2 SVGAGI. This CDR3 has 15 residues. CDR3 in DNA: TGTGCCAGCAGTTATGGGGCAGGGCGTACCTATGGCTACACCTTC. Protein product: CASSYGAGRTYGYTF.